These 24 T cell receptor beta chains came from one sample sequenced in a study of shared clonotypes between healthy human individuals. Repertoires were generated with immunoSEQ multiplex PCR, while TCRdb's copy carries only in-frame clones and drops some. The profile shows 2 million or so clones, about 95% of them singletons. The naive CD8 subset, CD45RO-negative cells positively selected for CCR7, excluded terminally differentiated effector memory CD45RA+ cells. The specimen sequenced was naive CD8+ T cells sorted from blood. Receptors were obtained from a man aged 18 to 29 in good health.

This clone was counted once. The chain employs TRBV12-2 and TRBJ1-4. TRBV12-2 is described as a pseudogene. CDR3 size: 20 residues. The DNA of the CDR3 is TGTGCAAGTCGCTTAGTTTCCTCTTCCCAAGTGCAGGGACTAAGCGAAAAACTGTTTTTT. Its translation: CASRLVSSSQVQGLSEKLFF.

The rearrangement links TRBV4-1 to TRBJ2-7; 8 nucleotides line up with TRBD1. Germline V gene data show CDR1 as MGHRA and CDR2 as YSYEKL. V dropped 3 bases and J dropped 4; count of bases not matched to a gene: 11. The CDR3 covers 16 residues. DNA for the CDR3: TGCGCCAGCAGCCAGGCGTGGGGGACAGGTGAGTACGAGCAGTACTTC. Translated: CASSQAWGTGEYEQYF.

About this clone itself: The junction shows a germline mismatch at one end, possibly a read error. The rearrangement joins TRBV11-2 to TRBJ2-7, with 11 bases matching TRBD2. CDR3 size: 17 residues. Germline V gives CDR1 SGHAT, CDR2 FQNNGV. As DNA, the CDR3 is TGTGCCAGCAGCTTAGGTACTAGCGGGAGAGCCTCCAACGAGCAGTACTTC. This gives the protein CASSLGTSGRASNEQYF.

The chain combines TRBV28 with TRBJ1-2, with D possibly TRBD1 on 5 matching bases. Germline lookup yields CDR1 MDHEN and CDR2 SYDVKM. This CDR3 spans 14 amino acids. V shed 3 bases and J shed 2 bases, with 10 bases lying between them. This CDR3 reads CASSLRQRNYGYTF. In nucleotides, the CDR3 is TGTGCCAGCAGTTTGAGACAGCGAAACTATGGCTACACCTTC.

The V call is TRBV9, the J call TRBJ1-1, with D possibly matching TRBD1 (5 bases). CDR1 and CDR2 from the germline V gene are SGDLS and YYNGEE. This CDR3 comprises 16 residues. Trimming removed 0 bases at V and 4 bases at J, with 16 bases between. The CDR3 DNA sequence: TGTGCCAGCAGCGTAGGGTTCGGCGCGAGGGGCACTGAAGCTTTCTTT. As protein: CASSVGFGARGTEAFF.

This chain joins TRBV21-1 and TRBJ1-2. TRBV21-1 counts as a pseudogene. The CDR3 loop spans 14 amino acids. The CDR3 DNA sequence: TGTGCCAGCAGCCATCCGGGACGGCTCTATGGCTACACCTTC. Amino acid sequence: CASSHPGRLYGYTF.

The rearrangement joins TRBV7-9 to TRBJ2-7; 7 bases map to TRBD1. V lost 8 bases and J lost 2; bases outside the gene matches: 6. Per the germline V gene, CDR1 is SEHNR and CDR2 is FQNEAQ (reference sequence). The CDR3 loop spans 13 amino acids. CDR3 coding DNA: TGTGCCAGCGCTTACGGGACAGCCTACGAGCAGTACTTC. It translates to CASAYGTAYEQYF.

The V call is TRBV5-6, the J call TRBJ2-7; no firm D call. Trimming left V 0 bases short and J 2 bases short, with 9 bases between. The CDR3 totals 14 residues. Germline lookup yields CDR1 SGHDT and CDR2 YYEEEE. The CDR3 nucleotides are TGTGCCAGCAGCTTGGAAGCAGCCACCTACGAGCAGTACTTC. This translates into CASSLEAATYEQYF. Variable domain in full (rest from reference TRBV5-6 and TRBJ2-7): DAGVTQSPTHLIKTRGQQVTLRCSPKSGHDTVSWYQQALGQGPQFIFQYYEEEERQRGNFPDRFSGHQFPNYSSELNVNALLLGDSALYLCASSLEAATYEQYFGPGTRLTVT.

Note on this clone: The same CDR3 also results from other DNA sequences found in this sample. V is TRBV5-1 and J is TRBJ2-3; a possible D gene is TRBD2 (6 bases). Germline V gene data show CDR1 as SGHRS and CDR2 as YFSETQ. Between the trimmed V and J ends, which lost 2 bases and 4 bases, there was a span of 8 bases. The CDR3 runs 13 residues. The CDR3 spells CASSFGGADTQYF. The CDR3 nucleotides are TGCGCCAGCAGCTTCGGCGGGGCAGATACGCAGTATTTT.

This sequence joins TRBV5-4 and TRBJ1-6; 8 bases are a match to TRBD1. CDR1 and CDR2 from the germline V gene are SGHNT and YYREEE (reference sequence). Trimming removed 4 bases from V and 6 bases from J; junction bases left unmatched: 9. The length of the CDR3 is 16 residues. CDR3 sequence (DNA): TGTGCCAGCAGCAAGGACAGGGCCGGATTTAATTCACCCCTCCACTTT. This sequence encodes CASSKDRAGFNSPLHF.

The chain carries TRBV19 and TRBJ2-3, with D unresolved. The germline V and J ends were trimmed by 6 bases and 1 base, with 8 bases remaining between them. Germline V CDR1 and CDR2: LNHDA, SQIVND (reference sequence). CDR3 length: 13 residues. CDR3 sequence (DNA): TGTGCCAGTAGCGTTGGTGGCACAGATACGCAGTATTTT. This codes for CASSVGGTDTQYF.

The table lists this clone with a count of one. The chain's CDR3 is CASSERQGVADTQYF. CDR3 in DNA: TGTGCCAGCAGTGAAAGACAGGGGGTTGCAGATACGCAGTATTTT. This sequence joins TRBV6-4 and TRBJ2-3; 9 bases map to TRBD1. V dropped 3 bases and J dropped 4; count of bases not matched to a gene: 5. Per the germline V gene, CDR1 is MRHNA and CDR2 is SNTAGT. This CDR3 comprises 15 residues.

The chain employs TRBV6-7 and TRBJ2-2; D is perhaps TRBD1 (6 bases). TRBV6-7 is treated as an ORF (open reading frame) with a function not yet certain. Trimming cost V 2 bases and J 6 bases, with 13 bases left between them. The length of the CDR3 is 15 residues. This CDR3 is CASSYVDRWAGELFF. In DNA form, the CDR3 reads TGTGCCAGCAGTTACGTAGACAGGTGGGCCGGGGAGCTGTTTTTT.

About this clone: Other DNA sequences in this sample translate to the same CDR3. The CDR3 loop reads CASSLGLAYEQYF. CDR3 DNA sequence: TGTGCCAGCAGTTTAGGGTTAGCCTACGAGCAGTACTTC. This sequence joins TRBV28 and TRBJ2-7; D not certain. CDR1 is MDHEN, CDR2 SYDVKM, per germline. The ends were cut back, 2 bases at V and 2 bases at J, with 7 bases in the middle. There are 13 residues in the CDR3.

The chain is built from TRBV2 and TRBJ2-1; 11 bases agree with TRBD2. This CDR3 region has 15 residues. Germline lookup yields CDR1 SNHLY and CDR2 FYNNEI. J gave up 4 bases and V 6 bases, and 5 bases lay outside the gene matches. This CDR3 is CASSLRLAGYNEQFF. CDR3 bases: TGTGCCAGCAGCCTAAGACTAGCGGGGTACAATGAGCAGTTCTTC.

The CDR3 bases are TGCGCCAGCAGCTTGGAGGGGGCAGATACGCAGTATTTT. It codes for CASSLEGADTQYF. The chain carries TRBV5-1 and TRBJ2-3; tentative D call: TRBD1 (6 bases). The CDR3 covers 13 residues. Germline loops: CDR1 SGHRS, CDR2 YFSETQ. V was shortened by 0 bases and J by 4 bases, with 6 bases between the two germline ends.

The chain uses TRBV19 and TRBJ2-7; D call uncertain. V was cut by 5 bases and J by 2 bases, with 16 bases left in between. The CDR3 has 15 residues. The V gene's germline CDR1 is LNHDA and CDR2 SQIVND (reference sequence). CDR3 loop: CASSPRLGPAYEQYF. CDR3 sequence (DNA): TGTGCCAGTAGTCCACGTTTGGGCCCCGCCTACGAGCAGTACTTC.

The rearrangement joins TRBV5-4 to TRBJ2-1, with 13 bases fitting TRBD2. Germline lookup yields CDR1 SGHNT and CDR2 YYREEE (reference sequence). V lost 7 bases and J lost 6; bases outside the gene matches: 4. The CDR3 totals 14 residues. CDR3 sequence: CASGLAGARNEQFF. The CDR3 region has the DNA TGTGCCAGCGGACTAGCGGGAGCTCGCAATGAGCAGTTCTTC. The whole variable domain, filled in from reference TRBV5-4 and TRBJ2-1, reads ETGVTQSPTHLIKTRGQQVTLRCSSQSGHNTVSWYQQALGQGPQFIFQYYREEENGRGNFPPRFSGLQFPNYSSELNVNALELDDSALYLCASGLAGARNEQFFGPGTRLTVL.

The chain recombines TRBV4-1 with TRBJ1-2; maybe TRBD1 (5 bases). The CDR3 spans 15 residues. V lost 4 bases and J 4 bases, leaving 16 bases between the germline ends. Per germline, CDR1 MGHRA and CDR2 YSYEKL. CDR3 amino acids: CASSLETVGGYGYTF. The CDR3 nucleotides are TGCGCCAGCAGCCTGGAGACAGTGGGTGGCTATGGCTACACCTTC.

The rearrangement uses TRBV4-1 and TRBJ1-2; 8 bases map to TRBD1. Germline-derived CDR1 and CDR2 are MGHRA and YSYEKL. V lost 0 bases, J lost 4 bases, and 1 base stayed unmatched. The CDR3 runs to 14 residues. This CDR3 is CASSQDGTGYGYTF. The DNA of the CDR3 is TGCGCCAGCAGCCAAGATGGGACAGGCTATGGCTACACCTTC.

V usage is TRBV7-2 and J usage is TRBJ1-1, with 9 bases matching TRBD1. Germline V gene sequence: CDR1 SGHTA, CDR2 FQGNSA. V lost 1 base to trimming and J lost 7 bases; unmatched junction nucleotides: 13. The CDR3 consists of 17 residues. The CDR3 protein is CASSLDPRTGDYGEAFF. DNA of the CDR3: TGTGCCAGCAGCTTAGATCCAAGGACAGGGGACTATGGTGAAGCTTTCTTT.

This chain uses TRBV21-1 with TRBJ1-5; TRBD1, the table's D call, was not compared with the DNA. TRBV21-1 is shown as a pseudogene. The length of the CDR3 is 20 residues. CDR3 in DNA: TGTGCCAGCAGCAGCCTATTCCGGGACAGGGGTCACCGTGGCAATCAGCCCCAGCATTTT. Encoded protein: CASSSLFRDRGHRGNQPQHF.

CDR3 residues: CATSSGTSGAKSGEQYF. In nucleotides, the CDR3 is TGTGCCACCAGCAGTGGGACTAGCGGGGCTAAGAGTGGCGAGCAGTACTTC. The chain combines TRBV15 with TRBJ2-7, with TRBD2 matching 13 bases. V shed 3 bases, J shed 6 bases, and the junction held 11 bases outside the gene matches. Germline V gene sequence: CDR1 LNHNV, CDR2 YYDKDF (reference sequence). This CDR3 contains 17 residues.

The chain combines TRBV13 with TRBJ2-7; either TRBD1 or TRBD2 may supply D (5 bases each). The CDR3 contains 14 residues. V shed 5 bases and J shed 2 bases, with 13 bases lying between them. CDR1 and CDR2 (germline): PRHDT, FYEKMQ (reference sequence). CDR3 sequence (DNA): TGTGCCAGCAGCGCCGGGACCGAGACCTACGAGCAGTACTTC. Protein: CASSAGTETYEQYF.